This entry lists 27 T cell receptor beta chains sequenced from one sample in a study of a mutant IDH1 vaccine in newly diagnosed glioma. Assay used: immunoSEQ multiplex PCR; TCRdb lists only in-frame clones, some missing. The table lists about 36,000 clones, around 80% of them singletons, with about 16% in the top ten. As to time point: week 11, during vaccination. The investigators gave 300 ug of mutant IDH1 20-mer peptide in each vaccine dose, together with topical imiquimod. These TCRs' antigens remain unknown. The starting material was peripheral blood mononuclear cells (PBMCs), obtained from a glioma patient whose treatment included an IDH1 peptide vaccine. These receptor sequences come from a woman in her 30s with glioma. Some clones in this sample may be carry-over from other donors' samples.

In its sample, this clone was seen once. The chain has TRBV10-3 and TRBJ2-3, with a tentative D call TRBD1 (5 bases). The CDR3 is made up of 17 amino acids. The V end lost 6 bases, the J end lost 3 bases, and 22 bases lay between the germline ends. The V gene's germline CDR1 is ENHRY and CDR2 SYGVKD. CDR3 in amino acids: CAIRMSLGQGGTDTQYF. The CDR3 nucleotides are TGTGCCATCAGAATGTCTCTCGGGCAGGGTGGGACAGATACGCAGTATTTT.

The V gene is TRBV6-5, the J gene TRBJ2-5; D might be TRBD2 (5 bases). Germline V lookup: CDR1 MNHEY, CDR2 SVGAGI. This CDR3 has 12 amino acids. V was trimmed by 2 bases and J by 5 bases, leaving 6 bases between them. The CDR3 is CASSYREETQYF. The CDR3 coding sequence is TGTGCCAGCAGTTACAGGGAGGAGACCCAGTACTTC.

The V gene is TRBV6-5, the J gene TRBJ2-7, with 9 nucleotides matching TRBD1. This CDR3 region has 15 residues. The V gene end was trimmed by 5 bases and the J gene end by 1 base; junction bases not matched to a gene: 6. Per the germline V gene, CDR1 is MNHEY and CDR2 is SVGAGI. The CDR3 protein is CASSRPGTGSYEQYF. For the CDR3, the DNA is TGTGCCAGCAGTCGACCCGGGACAGGGTCCTACGAGCAGTACTTC.

The rearrangement uses TRBV30 and TRBJ1-5, with unresolved D. The CDR3 contains 15 residues. Between the trimmed V and J ends, which lost 3 bases and 3 bases, there was a span of 15 bases. Looked up from germline, CDR1 is GTSNPN and CDR2 is SVGIG (reference sequence). The CDR3 sequence: CAWRKSQPFNQPQHF. The DNA of the CDR3 is TGTGCCTGGAGGAAATCGCAGCCCTTCAATCAGCCCCAGCATTTT.

The chain is built from TRBV7-9 and TRBJ2-5; D is undetermined. Looked up from germline, CDR1 is SEHNR and CDR2 is FQNEAQ (reference sequence). CDR3 length equals 13 residues. Between the trimmed V and J ends, which lost 0 bases and 4 bases, there was a span of 6 bases. CDR3 sequence (DNA): TGTGCCAGCAGCTTAGCTGCCGGAGAGACCCAGTACTTC. It yields the protein CASSLAAGETQYF.

The chain has TRBV18 and TRBJ2-2; the D gene is possibly TRBD2 (7 bases). The CDR3 has 14 residues. The V gene's germline CDR1 is KGHSH and CDR2 LQKENI. Trimming removed 6 bases at V and 6 bases at J, with 14 bases between. The CDR3 DNA follows: TGTGCCAGCTCTTCGGGGGGCATTGCCGGGGAGCTGTTTTTT. This codes for CASSSGGIAGELFF.

This clone has just a few counts. The chain carries TRBV2 and TRBJ1-1, with 7 bases lining up with TRBD1. After removal of 1 base from V and 5 bases from J, the junction contained 10 bases not matched to a gene. CDR3 length equals 16 residues. Germline values: CDR1 SNHLY, CDR2 FYNNEI. CDR3 coding DNA: TGTGCCAGCAGTGAAGACCTTAGACAGGGTAATACTGAAGCTTTCTTT. Its protein product is CASSEDLRQGNTEAFF.

This clone was observed a handful of times. This chain uses TRBV6-5 with TRBJ1-1; possible D gene TRBD1, 5 bases. The CDR3 is 15 amino acids. Trimming removed 7 bases from V and 10 bases from J, with 25 bases in between. Germline V lookup: CDR1 MNHEY, CDR2 SVGAGI. Written as DNA, the CDR3 is TGTGCCAGCATGTCGGCTCTGTTCTCGGCTGGGGGAGCTTTCTTT. It codes for CASMSALFSAGGAFF.

V and J are TRBV27 and TRBJ2-7; 10 nucleotides line up with TRBD2. V lost 5 bases and J lost 0; bases outside the gene matches: 7. Germline V gene lookup returns CDR1 MNHEY and CDR2 SMNVEV (reference sequence). This CDR3 is built from 16 residues. The CDR3 loop reads CASSRTSGHYSYEQYF. For the CDR3, the DNA is TGTGCCAGCAGTAGGACTAGCGGCCATTACTCCTACGAGCAGTACTTC.

The chain combines TRBV4-2 with TRBJ1-5; D is ambiguous. Trimming shortened V by 1 base and J by 6 bases, and 16 bases separated the two germline ends. Germline lookup yields CDR1 LGHNA and CDR2 YNFKEQ. CDR3 length equals 16 residues. CDR3 in amino acids: CASSQGARLKGQPQHF. Here the CDR3 DNA reads TGTGCCAGCAGCCAAGGCGCCCGCCTCAAGGGTCAGCCCCAGCATTTT.

CDR3 residues: CASSLTGGNSGANVLTF. The DNA of the CDR3 is TGTGCCAGCAGTTTGACAGGGGGTAACTCTGGGGCCAACGTCCTGACTTTC. The chain carries TRBV28 and TRBJ2-6; 9 bases are a match to TRBD1. V lost 3 bases to trimming and J lost 0 bases; unmatched junction nucleotides: 3. The length of the CDR3 is 17 residues. Germline CDR1 is MDHEN and CDR2 is SYDVKM.

The chain has TRBV5-1 and TRBJ1-2; the D gene is possibly TRBD1 (6 bases). This CDR3 is built from 17 residues. V was shortened by 4 bases and J by 7 bases, with 26 bases between the two germline ends. CDR1 is SGHRS, CDR2 YFSETQ, per germline. The CDR3 here is CASSPKTGVTGIGGYTF. The CDR3 region has the DNA TGCGCCAGCAGCCCCAAAACAGGTGTAACAGGGATTGGTGGCTACACCTTC. The full variable domain, completed using reference TRBV5-1 and TRBJ1-2, is KAGVTQTPRYLIKTRGQQVTLSCSPISGHRSVSWYQQTPGQGLQFLFEYFSETQRNKGNFPGRFSGRQFSNSRSEMNVSTLELGDSALYLCASSPKTGVTGIGGYTFGSGTRLTVV.

CDR3 nucleotides: TGTGCCAGCAGTGACTCGGAACAGGGGTCCGCTGGAAACACCATATATTTT. Protein product: CASSDSEQGSAGNTIYF. This chain joins TRBV6-4 and TRBJ1-3, with 7 nucleotides matching TRBD1. The V gene's germline CDR1 is MRHNA and CDR2 SNTAGT. V gave up 0 bases and J gave up 2 bases; unmatched junction bases: 7. There are 17 residues in the CDR3.

The chain recombines TRBV2 with TRBJ2-2, with D perhaps matching TRBD1 or TRBD2 (5 bases each). Germline CDR1 SNHLY, CDR2 FYNNEI. The CDR3 covers 12 residues. Trimming removed 6 bases at V and 3 bases at J, with 5 bases between. The CDR3 spells CASRGDTGELFF. For the CDR3, the DNA is TGTGCCAGCAGGGGGGACACCGGGGAGCTGTTTTTT.

This chain joins TRBV10-3 and TRBJ1-1, with D uncertain. The CDR3 is made up of 14 amino acids. The ends were cut back, 3 bases at V and 2 bases at J, with 10 bases in the middle. Germline loops: CDR1 ENHRY, CDR2 SYGVKD. The CDR3 region is CAISDGRSNTEAFF. In nucleotides, the CDR3 is TGTGCCATCAGTGACGGCAGATCAAACACTGAAGCTTTCTTT.

The chain combines TRBV7-2 with TRBJ2-7; TRBD2 matches 8 bases. This CDR3 contains 18 residues. The germline V gene encodes CDR1 SGHTA and CDR2 FQGNSA. V dropped 2 bases and J dropped 6; count of bases not matched to a gene: 18. CDR3 coding DNA: TGTGCCAGCAGCTTACCGAACGGACTAGCTAGGTACCCCGGCGAGCAGTACTTC. It codes for CASSLPNGLARYPGEQYF.

The rearrangement joins TRBV6-5 to TRBJ1-5; the D gene is possibly TRBD1 (5 bases). Germline V CDR1 and CDR2: MNHEY, SVGAGI. The CDR3 totals 14 residues. V lost 2 bases, J lost 5 bases, and 10 bases lay in between. The CDR3 protein is CASSYGQGDQPQHF. CDR3 coding DNA: TGTGCCAGCAGTTACGGTCAGGGTGATCAGCCCCAGCATTTT.

The CDR3 protein is CASSVGEEAGNTIYF. CDR3 coding DNA: TGTGCCAGCAGCGTGGGGGAGGAGGCTGGAAACACCATATATTTT. This chain joins TRBV9 and TRBJ1-3, with D possibly being TRBD1 (5 bases). Trimming left V 2 bases short and J 2 bases short, with 11 bases between. CDR1 SGDLS and CDR2 YYNGEE come from the germline V gene. The CDR3 totals 15 residues.

J is TRBJ2-7 and V is TRBV14; D is possibly TRBD1 (5 bases). CDR1 SGHDN and CDR2 FVKESK come from the germline V gene. The CDR3 loop spans 14 amino acids. V was shortened by 7 bases and J by 2 bases, with 15 bases between the two germline ends. CDR3 amino acids: CASNPSVGPYEQYF. CDR3 DNA sequence: TGTGCCAGCAACCCCTCGGTGGGGCCCTACGAGCAGTACTTC.

This rearrangement joins TRBV2 to TRBJ2-5; D unclear. Trimming shortened V by 5 bases and J by 0 bases, and 10 bases separated the two germline ends. The V gene's germline CDR1 is SNHLY and CDR2 FYNNEI. This CDR3 has 14 residues. The CDR3 sequence is CASSPDRNQETQYF. In nucleotides, the CDR3 is TGTGCCAGCAGTCCCGACCGAAACCAAGAGACCCAGTACTTC.

The chain has TRBV25-1 and TRBJ2-3, with D possibly called TRBD1 or TRBD2 (6 bases each). Germline V gene sequence: CDR1 MGHDK, CDR2 SYGVNS. The CDR3 totals 17 residues. V was shortened by 6 bases and J by 4 bases, with 23 bases between the two germline ends. CDR3 nucleotides: TGTGCCAGCAGGAATCGGAGGGGGAACAGGGCCTCAGATACGCAGTATTTT. Translation gives CASRNRRGNRASDTQYF.

The chain employs TRBV2 and TRBJ1-1, with D unresolved. The CDR3 consists of 13 residues. V was trimmed by 6 bases and J by 0 bases, leaving 8 bases between them. Germline CDR1 SNHLY, CDR2 FYNNEI. Here the CDR3 DNA reads TGTGCCAGCAGACCCGGACTGAACACTGAAGCTTTCTTT. It yields the protein CASRPGLNTEAFF.

The rearrangement uses TRBV10-3 and TRBJ2-4; 14 bases map to TRBD2. This CDR3 is 15 amino acids long. Germline CDR1 reads ENHRY; CDR2 reads SYGVKD. J was trimmed by 9 bases and V by 2 bases; bases with no gene match: 3. The CDR3 DNA sequence: TGTGCCATCAGTGAGGGGACTAGCGGGAGTAGCATTCAGTACTTC. Amino acids: CAISEGTSGSSIQYF.

V usage is TRBV7-6 and J usage is TRBJ1-3; no clear D. The CDR3 runs 16 residues. Germline CDR1 and CDR2: SGHVS and FNYEAQ. The V end was cut by 1 base, the J end by 0 bases, with 10 bases between. CDR3 amino acids: CASSLGAVSSGNTIYF. As DNA, the CDR3 is TGTGCCAGCAGCTTAGGAGCGGTGAGCTCTGGAAACACCATATATTTT.

The chain links TRBV10-3 to TRBJ2-2; the D gene is possibly TRBD1 (6 bases). Germline CDR1 and CDR2: ENHRY and SYGVKD. The CDR3 contains 14 residues. V lost 8 bases and J 4 bases, leaving 14 bases between the germline ends. The CDR3 nucleotides are TGTGCCATCGGATCTGGACAGCGCACCGGGGAGCTGTTTTTT. Translating gives CAIGSGQRTGELFF.

The chain is built from TRBV4-1 and TRBJ1-1; D may be TRBD1 (5 bases). With 3 bases removed from V and 3 bases from J, the gap between germline ends came to 11 bases. This CDR3 has 14 amino acids. Germline assignment: CDR1 MGHRA and CDR2 YSYEKL. The DNA for the CDR3 is TGCGCCAGCAGCCAGGCCGGGGGAGACACTGAAGCTTTCTTT. Translating gives CASSQAGGDTEAFF.

The V call is TRBV5-1, the J call TRBJ1-1, with D possibly being TRBD1 (6 bases). Trimming pared 5 bases from V and 0 bases from J, leaving 11 bases between. The CDR3 is 14 residues long. Looked up from germline, CDR1 is SGHRS and CDR2 is YFSETQ. The CDR3 DNA reads TGCGCCAGCAGACTGACAGGAATGAACACTGAAGCTTTCTTT. Encoded protein: CASRLTGMNTEAFF.